This T cell receptor beta chain comes out of a study of T-cell memory formation after mild COVID-19. General observations from the study: Contracting clones, day 15 to 85, had balanced CD4/CD8, and later expanders favored CD4+.

5'RACE, which relied on constant-segment primers, yielded TCR alpha and TCR beta cDNA libraries carrying sample barcodes and UMIs. TCRdb ran MiXCR on the 5' RACE reads and lists one entry per CDR3 protein. The sample includes about 180,000 distinct CDR3 sequences, more than 15% of them seen just once. This clonotype was observed a handful of times. Its antigen is not known. There are 20 residues in the CDR3. With 1 base clipped from V and 0 bases from J, the junction kept 9 bases outside the gene matches. Germline V lookup: CDR1 SGHAT, CDR2 FQNNGV. This receptor was obtained from an adult woman who had mild COVID-19 (a few samples of this study predate the infection). Cell type and time point are not known. The specimen sequenced was PBMCs or a T cell subset sorted from them (not recorded which). The gene calls are TRBV11-2 and TRBJ2-1, with 13 nucleotides matching TRBD2. CDR3 loop: CASSLGPGLAGPSSYNEQFF. For the CDR3, the DNA is TGTGCCAGCAGCTTAGGACCGGGACTAGCGGGACCCAGCTCCTACAATGAGCAGTTCTTC. Complete variable domain (other parts from reference TRBV11-2 and TRBJ2-1): EAGVAQSPRYKIIEKRQSVAFWCNPISGHATLYWYQQILGQGPKLLIQFQNNGVVDDSQLPKDRFSAERLKGVDSTLKIQPAKLEDSAVYLCASSLGPGLAGPSSYNEQFFGPGTRLTVL.